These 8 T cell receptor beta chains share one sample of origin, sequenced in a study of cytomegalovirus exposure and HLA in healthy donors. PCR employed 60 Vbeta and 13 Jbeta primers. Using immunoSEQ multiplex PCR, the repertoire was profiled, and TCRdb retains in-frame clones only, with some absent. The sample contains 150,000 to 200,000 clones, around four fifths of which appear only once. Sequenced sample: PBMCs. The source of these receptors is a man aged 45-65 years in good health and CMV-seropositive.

CDR3 sequence reads: CAWRALQGSSYNSPLHF. Written as DNA, the CDR3 is TGTGCCTGGAGGGCACTACAGGGGAGCTCCTATAATTCACCCCTCCACTTT. The V call is TRBV30, the J call TRBJ1-6; 7 bases map to TRBD1. The length of the CDR3 is 17 residues. Germline lookup yields CDR1 GTSNPN and CDR2 SVGIG (reference sequence). Losses at the gene ends were 3 bases for V and 0 bases for J; bases not matched to a gene: 8.

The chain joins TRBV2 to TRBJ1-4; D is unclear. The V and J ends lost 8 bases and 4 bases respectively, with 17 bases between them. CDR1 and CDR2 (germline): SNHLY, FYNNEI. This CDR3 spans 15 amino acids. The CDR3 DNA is TGTGCCAGCCACCAGGAGAGTGGGAGTAATGAAAAACTGTTTTTT. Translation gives CASHQESGSNEKLFF.

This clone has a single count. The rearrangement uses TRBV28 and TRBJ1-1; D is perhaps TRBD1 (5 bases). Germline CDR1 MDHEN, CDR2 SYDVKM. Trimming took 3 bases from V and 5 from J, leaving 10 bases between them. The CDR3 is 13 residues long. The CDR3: CASSFFQGTEAFF. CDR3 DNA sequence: TGTGCCAGCAGTTTTTTCCAGGGAACTGAAGCTTTCTTT.

This chain's CDR3 is CASSVTGSSETQYF. CDR3 DNA: TGTGCCAGTAGCGTCACAGGGTCTTCGGAGACCCAGTACTTC. V usage is TRBV19 and J usage is TRBJ2-5; D is perhaps TRBD1 (6 bases). Germline V gene sequence: CDR1 LNHDA, CDR2 SQIVND (reference sequence). CDR3 size: 14 residues. Trimming pared 6 bases from V and 5 bases from J, leaving 16 bases between.

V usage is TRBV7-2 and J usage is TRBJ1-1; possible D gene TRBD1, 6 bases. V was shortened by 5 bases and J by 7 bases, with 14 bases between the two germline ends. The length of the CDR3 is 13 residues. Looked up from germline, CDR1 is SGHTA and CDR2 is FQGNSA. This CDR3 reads CASSLRQELEAFF. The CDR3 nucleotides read TGTGCCAGCAGCCTCAGACAGGAACTTGAAGCTTTCTTT.

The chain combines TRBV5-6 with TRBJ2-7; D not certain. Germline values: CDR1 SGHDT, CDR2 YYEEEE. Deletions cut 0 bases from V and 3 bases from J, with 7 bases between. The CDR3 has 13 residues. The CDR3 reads CASSLGLRYEQYF. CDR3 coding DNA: TGTGCCAGCAGCTTGGGCCTACGCTACGAGCAGTACTTC.

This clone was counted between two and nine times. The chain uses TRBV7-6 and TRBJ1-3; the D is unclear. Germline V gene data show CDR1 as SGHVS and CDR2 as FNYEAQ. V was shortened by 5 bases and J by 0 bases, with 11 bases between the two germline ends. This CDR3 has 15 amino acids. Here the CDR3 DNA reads TGTGCCAGCAGCGCTGTTGCAGTCTCTGGAAACACCATATATTTT. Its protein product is CASSAVAVSGNTIYF.

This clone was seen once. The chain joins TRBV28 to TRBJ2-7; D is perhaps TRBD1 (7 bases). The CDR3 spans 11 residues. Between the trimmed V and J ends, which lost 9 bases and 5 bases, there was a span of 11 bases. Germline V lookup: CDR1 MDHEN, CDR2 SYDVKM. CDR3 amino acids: CASQGGHEQYF. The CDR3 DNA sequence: TGTGCCAGTCAGGGGGGCCACGAGCAGTACTTC.